This TCR beta chain was identified during a study of PD-1 blockade in mismatch repair-deficient tumors. The length of the CDR3 is 16 residues. The germline V and J ends were trimmed by 5 bases and 4 bases, with 20 bases remaining between them. The V gene's germline CDR1 is MNHEY and CDR2 SMNVEV (reference sequence). The table came from immunoSEQ multiplex PCR; TCRdb's copy has only in-frame clones and leaves some out. The table lists around 110,000 clones, roughly 80% of them singletons, with 4% to 6% in the top ten. The V gene is TRBV27, the J gene TRBJ1-2; possible D gene TRBD1, 5 bases. The source of this sequence is an adult with mismatch repair-deficient cancer. The sequencing here drew on peripheral blood, taken around 60 weeks after starting pembrolizumab. The CDR3 is CASSRLTVGSSYGYTF. CDR3 in DNA: TGTGCCAGCAGTAGGTTGACAGTCGGGAGTTCCTATGGCTACACCTTC.